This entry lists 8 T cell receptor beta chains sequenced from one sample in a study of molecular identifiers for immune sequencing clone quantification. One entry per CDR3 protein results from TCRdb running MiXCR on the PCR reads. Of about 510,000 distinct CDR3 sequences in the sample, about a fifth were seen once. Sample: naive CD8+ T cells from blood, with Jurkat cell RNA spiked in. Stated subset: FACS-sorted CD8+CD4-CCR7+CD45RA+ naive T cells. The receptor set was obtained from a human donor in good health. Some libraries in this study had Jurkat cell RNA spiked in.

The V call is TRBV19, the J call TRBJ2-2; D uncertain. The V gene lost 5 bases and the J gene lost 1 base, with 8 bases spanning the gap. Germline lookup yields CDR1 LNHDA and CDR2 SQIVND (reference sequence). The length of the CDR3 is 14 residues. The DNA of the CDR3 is TGTGCCAGTAGTCGTGTCTGGAACACCGGGGAGCTGTTTTTT. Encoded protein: CASSRVWNTGELFF.

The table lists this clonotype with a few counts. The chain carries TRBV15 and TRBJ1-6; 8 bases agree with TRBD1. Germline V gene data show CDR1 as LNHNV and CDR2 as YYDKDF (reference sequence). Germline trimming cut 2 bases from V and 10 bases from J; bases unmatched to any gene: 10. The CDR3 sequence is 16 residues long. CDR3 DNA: TGTGCCACCAGCAGACCCGGACAGGGTACAGGATCACCCCTCCACTTT. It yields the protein CATSRPGQGTGSPLHF.

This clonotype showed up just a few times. Written as DNA, the CDR3 is TGTGCCAGCAGCCCTCGACGACCCCGGGAGCTGTTTTTT. Translation: CASSPRRPRELFF. This sequence joins TRBV13 and TRBJ2-2; D not certain. Per germline, CDR1 PRHDT and CDR2 FYEKMQ (reference sequence). The CDR3 has 13 amino acids. Trimming stripped 5 bases from V and 9 bases from J, with 13 bases between.

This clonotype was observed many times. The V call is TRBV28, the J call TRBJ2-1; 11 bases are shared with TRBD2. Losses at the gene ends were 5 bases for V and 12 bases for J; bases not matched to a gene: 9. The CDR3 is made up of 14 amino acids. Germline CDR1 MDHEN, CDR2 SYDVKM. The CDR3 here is CASSPPSGRSLQFF. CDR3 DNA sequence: TGTGCCAGCAGTCCACCTAGCGGGAGGAGTCTGCAGTTCTTC.

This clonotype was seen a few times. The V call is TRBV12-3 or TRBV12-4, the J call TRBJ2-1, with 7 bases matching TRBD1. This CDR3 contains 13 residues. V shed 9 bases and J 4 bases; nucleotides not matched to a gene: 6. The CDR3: CASRDSEYNEQFF. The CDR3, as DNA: TGTGCCAGTCGGGACAGTGAATACAATGAGCAGTTCTTC.

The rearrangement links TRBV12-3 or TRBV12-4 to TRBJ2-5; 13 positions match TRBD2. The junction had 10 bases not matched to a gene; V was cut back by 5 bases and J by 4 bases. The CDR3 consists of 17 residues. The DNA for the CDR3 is TGTGCCAGCAGTCCCGGGAAGACTAGCGGGGGGCGAGAGACCCAGTACTTC. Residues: CASSPGKTSGGRETQYF.

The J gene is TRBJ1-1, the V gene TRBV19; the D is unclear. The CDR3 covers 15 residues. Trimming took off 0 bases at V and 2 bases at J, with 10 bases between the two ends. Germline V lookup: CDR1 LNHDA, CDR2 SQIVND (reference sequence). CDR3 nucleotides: TGTGCCAGTAGTATAGATCTTGGACCAAACACTGAAGCTTTCTTT. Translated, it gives CASSIDLGPNTEAFF.

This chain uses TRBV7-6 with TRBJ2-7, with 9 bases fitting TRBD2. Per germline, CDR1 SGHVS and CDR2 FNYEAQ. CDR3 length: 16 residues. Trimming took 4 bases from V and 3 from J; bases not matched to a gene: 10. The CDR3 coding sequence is TGTGCCAGCAGCTCCTTAGCGGGGGAACCAATCTACGAGCAGTACTTC. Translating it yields CASSSLAGEPIYEQYF.